These 10 T cell receptor beta chains share one sample of origin, sequenced in a study of T cells in Graves' hyperthyroidism and ophthalmopathy (dated by TCRdb to between 2018 and 2021). The library came from multiplex PCR. Sequencing relied on an Illumina HiSeq 2000. Amplification of TCR beta CDR3 regions was carried out from RNA transcripts. The TCR CDR3 was subjected to a first round of RT-PCR using the HTBI primer set and the Qiagen OneStep RT-PCR kit. The public reads were quality trimmed at Q25 with fastp and then assembled into clones with MiXCR by TCRdb, keeping productive beta chains. Every CDR3 protein is listed once, alongside the most common genes and DNA of its rows. For this sample the table gives around 430,000 distinct CDR3 sequences, of which 15% were detected only once. The ten largest clones add up to about 33% of the sample. Sequencing input: blood. The receptor source for this set is a woman aged 30 to 39 with Graves' hyperthyroidism.

V and J are TRBV19 and TRBJ2-1; D may be TRBD2 (5 bases). The CDR3 sequence is 14 residues long. Germline assignment: CDR1 LNHDA and CDR2 SQIVND (reference sequence). V was clipped by 3 bases and J by 2 bases, with 8 bases between them. This CDR3 is CASSMGRTYNEQFF. The CDR3 bases are TGTGCCAGTAGTATGGGGAGAACCTACAATGAGCAGTTCTTC. Combining the CDR3 with reference TRBV19 and TRBJ2-1 gives the whole variable domain DGGITQSPKYLFRKEGQNVTLSCEQNLNHDAMYWYRQDPGQGLRLIYYSQIVNDFQKGDIAEGYSVSREKKESFPLTVTSAQKNPTAFYLCASSMGRTYNEQFFGPGTRLTVL.

The V call is TRBV11-2, the J call TRBJ1-2; D is perhaps TRBD1 (6 bases). V lost 5 bases and J lost 5, with 18 bases in between. The germline V gene encodes CDR1 SGHAT and CDR2 FQNNGV. The CDR3 is 15 amino acids. CDR3: CASSPRGQGRYGYTF. The CDR3 DNA is TGTGCCAGCAGCCCCCGGGGGCAGGGCCGATATGGCTACACCTTC.

This chain links TRBV29-1 with TRBJ2-3; 11 bases match TRBD2. V gave up 8 bases and J gave up 0 bases; unmatched junction bases: 10. The CDR3 runs to 16 residues. The germline V gene encodes CDR1 SQVTM and CDR2 ANQGSEA. The CDR3 here is CSILAGGRSSTDTQYF. CDR3 nucleotides: TGCAGCATCCTAGCGGGAGGTCGTTCTAGCACAGATACGCAGTATTTT.

The chain recombines TRBV27 with TRBJ2-7, with D tentatively TRBD1 (5 bases). Trimming stripped 4 bases from V and 3 bases from J, with 13 bases between. The CDR3 is 14 amino acids. The germline CDR1 and CDR2 sequences are MNHEY and SMNVEV (reference sequence). The CDR3 here is CASSSQGAFYEQYF. CDR3 nucleotide sequence: TGTGCCAGCAGTTCTCAAGGGGCTTTCTACGAGCAGTACTTC.

In its sample, this clonotype was seen many times. This chain joins TRBV7-8 and TRBJ2-5; either TRBD1 or TRBD2 may fit D (5 bases each). CDR1 is SGHVS and CDR2 is FQNEAQ in the germline V gene. The CDR3 runs 15 residues. Deletions cut 5 bases from V and 7 bases from J, with 20 bases between. The DNA for the CDR3 is TGTGCCAGCAGCCCCTTTGACAGTACCGGGGCGACCCAGTACTTC. It specifies CASSPFDSTGATQYF.

CDR3 sequence reads: CASSYSIPGTIDEQFF. The CDR3 DNA is TGTGCCAGCAGTTACTCGATCCCCGGGACAATCGATGAGCAGTTCTTC. The chain combines TRBV6-2 or TRBV6-3 with TRBJ2-1; a weak D match, TRBD1 (6 bases). V gave up 0 bases and J gave up 8 bases, with 17 bases separating them. Germline V lookup: CDR1 MNHEY, CDR2 SVGEGT. The CDR3 is 16 amino acids.

The chain uses TRBV7-9 and TRBJ2-1; D assignment may be TRBD1 or TRBD2 (5 bases each). CDR3 length equals 17 residues. Deletions cut 0 bases from V and 2 bases from J, with 14 bases between. In germline, CDR1 is SEHNR, CDR2 FQNEAQ (reference sequence). CDR3 sequence reads: CASSLAAGTRPYNEQFF. Written as DNA, the CDR3 is TGTGCCAGCAGCTTAGCGGCCGGGACCCGCCCCTACAATGAGCAGTTCTTC. The full variable domain, completed using reference TRBV7-9 and TRBJ2-1, is DTGVSQNPRHKITKRGQNVTFRCDPISEHNRLYWYRQTLGQGPEFLTYFQNEAQLEKSRLLSDRFSAERPKGSFSTLEIQRTEQGDSAMYLCASSLAAGTRPYNEQFFGPGTRLTVL.

This clonotype came up a few times. This chain uses TRBV27 with TRBJ2-5, with 10 bases lining up with TRBD2. J lost 4 bases, V lost 1 base, and 9 bases had no gene match. Germline V lookup: CDR1 MNHEY, CDR2 SMNVEV (reference sequence). The CDR3 runs 17 residues. CDR3 nucleotides: TGTGCCAGCAGTTTATATGGCAGGGGACTAGCGAGAGAGACCCAGTACTTC. Translated: CASSLYGRGLARETQYF.

The gene calls are TRBV29-1 and TRBJ2-2; TRBD1 might be the D (5 bases). Germline-derived CDR1 and CDR2 are SQVTM and ANQGSEA. The CDR3 is made up of 16 amino acids. The V end was cut by 0 bases, the J end by 5 bases, with 16 bases between. Here the CDR3 DNA reads TGCAGCGTTGAAGAGATGCAGGGAATAGGAACCGGGGAGCTGTTTTTT. It translates to CSVEEMQGIGTGELFF.

The J gene is TRBJ1-4, the V gene TRBV5-4, with D possibly matching TRBD1 (6 bases). The ends were cut back, 4 bases at V and 6 bases at J, with 13 bases in the middle. The CDR3 runs 14 residues. The germline CDR1 and CDR2 sequences are SGHNT and YYREEE (reference sequence). CDR3 nucleotide sequence: TGTGCCAGCAGCCAACAGGGAAAGGATGAAAAACTGTTTTTT. Translating gives CASSQQGKDEKLFF.